This TCR beta chain was observed in a study of cytomegalovirus exposure and HLA in healthy donors. PCR employed 60 Vbeta and 13 Jbeta primers. Sequencing used immunoSEQ multiplex PCR; TCRdb keeps in-frame clones, though not all of them. The sample gives 90,000 to 110,000 clones, 73% of which show up once; 8.4% is in the top ten. Remarks on this clone: Antigen specificity is unknown.

This CDR3 spans 16 amino acids. Germline V gene data show CDR1 as SGHTA and CDR2 as FQGTGA. J lost 2 bases, V lost 2 bases, and 4 bases had no gene match. General study findings and limits: Presence/absence analyses took donor sequencing depth as roughly uniform. Follow-up analysis later connected one missense variant in DCLRE1C with trimming of TCR beta V- and J-genes. Some highly shared sequence variants likely arose as a pipeline artifact.

V usage is TRBV7-3 and J usage is TRBJ2-1, with 9 nucleotides matching TRBD2. This receptor was obtained from a man aged 40-55 years in good health and CMV-seronegative. The sequenced material came from PBMCs. CDR3 in DNA: TGTGCCAGCAGCTTAGGCCAGCGGGGGGCCTACAATGAGCAGTTCTTC. This translates into CASSLGQRGAYNEQFF.